The 12 T cell receptor beta chains below all came from one sample that was sequenced in a study of blood T cell repertoires in COVID-19. Data came from immunoSEQ multiplex PCR; TCRdb stores just in-frame clones and leaves some out. Counted here are a few hundred thousand clones, about 89% occurring once; the ten biggest clones make up approximately 3%. Sequencing was carried out using peripheral blood. Receptors originate from a woman in her 30s with COVID-19, enrolled during active disease.

V gene TRBV6-5 combines with J gene TRBJ2-1; 7 bases map to TRBD1. CDR3 length: 15 amino acids. CDR1 and CDR2 (germline): MNHEY, SVGAGI. J lost 2 bases, V lost 5 bases, and 6 bases had no gene match. As DNA, the CDR3 is TGTGCCAGCAGTACAACAGGGGTAACCTACAATGAGCAGTTCTTC. Encoded protein: CASSTTGVTYNEQFF.

This chain uses TRBV6-5 with TRBJ2-2; TRBD2 agrees at 9 bases. V shed 0 bases, J shed 5 bases, and the junction held 4 bases outside the gene matches. This CDR3 comprises 16 residues. Germline values: CDR1 MNHEY, CDR2 SVGAGI. The CDR3, as DNA: TGTGCCAGCAGTTACTCTAGCGGGAGTTGGACCGGGGAGCTGTTTTTT. This codes for CASSYSSGSWTGELFF.

The rearrangement links TRBV19 to TRBJ1-4, with D tentatively TRBD1 (5 bases). This CDR3 spans 15 amino acids. Germline lookup yields CDR1 LNHDA and CDR2 SQIVND (reference sequence). V was cut by 3 bases and J by 4 bases, with 12 bases left in between. CDR3 amino acids: CASSIGAGGNEKLFF. Here the CDR3 DNA reads TGTGCCAGTAGTATCGGAGCCGGGGGTAATGAAAAACTGTTTTTT.

J is TRBJ1-1 and V is TRBV7-2; D possibly corresponds to TRBD1 (5 bases). The CDR3 has 13 residues. Germline-derived CDR1 and CDR2 are SGHTA and FQGNSA. Deletions cut 11 bases from V and 5 bases from J, with 18 bases between. CDR3 DNA sequence: TGTGCCGACGAGGCCCCTGGGGGGACTGAAGCTTTCTTT. Translating it yields CADEAPGGTEAFF.

CDR3 DNA: TGTGCCAGTAGTACCTCGACAGGGGGCGTAGCTGGCTACACCTTC. Translated: CASSTSTGGVAGYTF. The chain combines TRBV19 with TRBJ1-2; 10 bases align to TRBD1. Germline CDR1 LNHDA, CDR2 SQIVND (reference sequence). The CDR3 is 15 amino acids. The V and J ends lost 4 bases and 7 bases, in that order; junction bases with no gene match: 9. Using reference TRBV19 and TRBJ1-2 for the parts outside the CDR3, the full variable domain is DGGITQSPKYLFRKEGQNVTLSCEQNLNHDAMYWYRQDPGQGLRLIYYSQIVNDFQKGDIAEGYSVSREKKESFPLTVTSAQKNPTAFYLCASSTSTGGVAGYTFGSGTRLTVV.

This clone was detected only a few times. This rearrangement joins TRBV6-1 to TRBJ2-7; 11 bases are a match to TRBD2. CDR1 and CDR2 from the germline V gene are MNHNS and SASEGT. V was clipped by 1 base and J by 1 base; unmatched bases: 0. CDR3 length: 15 amino acids. The CDR3 sequence: CASSEGLAGSYEQYF. CDR3 DNA sequence: TGTGCCAGCAGTGAAGGACTAGCGGGGTCCTACGAGCAGTACTTC.

The genes are TRBV28 and TRBJ1-1, with a weak D call TRBD1 (5 bases). V was clipped by 3 bases and J by 1 base, with 9 bases between them. CDR3 length: 14 residues. CDR1 and CDR2 from the germline V gene are MDHEN and SYDVKM. The CDR3 here is CASSFRTGNTEAFF. In DNA, the CDR3 is TGTGCCAGCAGTTTCCGCACAGGGAACACTGAAGCTTTCTTT.

The chain recombines TRBV10-1 with TRBJ1-1, with D tentatively TRBD1 (6 bases). V lost 6 bases to trimming and J lost 3 bases, with 11 bases between them. The CDR3 is 13 amino acids. Germline CDR1 is WNHNN and CDR2 is SYGVQD (reference sequence). The CDR3 loop reads CASRRTEYTEAFF. The CDR3 DNA reads as TGCGCCAGCAGAAGGACAGAATACACTGAAGCTTTCTTT.

The chain couples TRBV4-2 to TRBJ1-6, with D perhaps matching TRBD1 (5 bases). The CDR3 length is 14 residues. V was clipped by 0 bases and J by 14 bases, with 14 bases between them. Per the germline V gene, CDR1 is LGHNA and CDR2 is YNFKEQ. The CDR3 sequence is CASSQDNGGGTLHF. The CDR3, as DNA: TGTGCCAGCAGCCAAGATAATGGGGGAGGTACCCTCCACTTT.

The rearrangement joins TRBV7-2 to TRBJ1-1, with D possibly matching TRBD1 (6 bases). Germline V gene sequence: CDR1 SGHTA, CDR2 FQGNSA. The CDR3 spans 15 residues. V lost 0 bases and J lost 0, with 8 bases in between. Here the CDR3 DNA reads TGTGCCAGCAGCTTAGCGGCAGGGGTGAACACTGAAGCTTTCTTT. Encoded protein: CASSLAAGVNTEAFF.

The V call is TRBV11-2, the J call TRBJ1-5, with TRBD1 matching 8 bases. Germline assignment: CDR1 SGHAT and CDR2 FQNNGV. CDR3 length equals 15 residues. V dropped 1 base and J dropped 6; count of bases not matched to a gene: 5. For the CDR3, the DNA is TGTGCCAGCAGCTTAGGGGCAGGGGGCTTTCAGCCCCAGCATTTT. Translating it yields CASSLGAGGFQPQHF.

This chain connects TRBV27 to TRBJ2-2, with TRBD2 identical over 8 bases. The germline CDR1 and CDR2 sequences are MNHEY and SMNVEV (reference sequence). The CDR3 sequence is 16 residues long. Trimming cost V 5 bases and J 5 bases; bases outside gene matches: 10. CDR3 sequence reads: CASSSYGGGGTGELFF. CDR3 DNA: TGTGCCAGCAGTAGTTACGGGGGGGGCGGTACCGGGGAGCTGTTTTTT.